This is a list of T cell receptor beta chains from one sample in a study of T cell responses to AZD1222 COVID-19 vaccine. Method: immunoSEQ multiplex PCR; TCRdb's copy keeps in-frame clones and lacks some. Of under 70,000 clones listed, 84% are singletons. Sequencing was performed on peripheral blood, taken on day 0 of AZD1222 vaccination. The receptor set was obtained from an adult in good health. The CDR3 runs from the conserved cysteine through the conserved F or W. The order of the fields is D gene, V gene, clone size, J gene, CDR3 DNA, CDR3 protein. D genes are given only for firm matches. Size values are once, few and many counts, or a class for expanded clones, and some rows have none.

>-|TRBV29-1|-|TRBJ2-6
TGCAGCGCGGGAAACACGGCCGATAGCTCTGGGGCCAACGTCCTGACTTTC
CSAGNTADSSGANVLTF
>-|TRBV28|-|TRBJ2-7
TGTGCCAGCAGACCCGGGGGCACCGTCTACGAGCAGTACTTC
CASRPGGTVYEQYF
>TRBD2|TRBV7-8|-|TRBJ2-2
TGTGCCAGCAGCTCAACTAGCGGGGGAACCGGGGAGCTGTTTTTT
CASSSTSGGTGELFF
>TRBD1|TRBV7-3|-|TRBJ1-1
TGTGCCAGCAGCTCTACGACAGGGAGCCCCACTGAAGCTTTCTTT
CASSSTTGSPTEAFF
>-|TRBV5-4|-|TRBJ2-7
TGTGCCAGCAGCTTGGTGGGGGCGAAGCGCGACGAGCAGTACTTC
CASSLVGAKRDEQYF
>-|TRBV12-3/TRBV12-4|-|TRBJ1-2
TGTGCCAGCAGTTTGGCGACAGGAAGTGGCTACACCTTC
CASSLATGSGYTF
>-|TRBV18|-|TRBJ2-7
TGTGCCAGCTCTACGTCTCAGGGAGGAGGCGAGCAGTACTTC
CASSTSQGGGEQYF
>TRBD2|TRBV7-2|-|TRBJ2-1
TGTGCCAGCAGCTTCGGAGCGGGGTATGAGCAGTTCTTC
CASSFGAGYEQFF
>TRBD2|TRBV7-2|-|TRBJ2-3
TGTGCCAGCAGCTTAACCGGACGATCTGTGGCGGGAGTTGGAGATACGCAGTATTTT
CASSLTGRSVAGVGDTQYF
>TRBD1|TRBV4-3|-|TRBJ1-1
TGCGCCAGCAGCCAAGACCAGCAGACAGGGGCCAACACTGAAGCTTTCTTT
CASSQDQQTGANTEAFF
>-|TRBV1|-|TRBJ1-6
TGCACCAGCAGCCAAGATCGGACACAGAATTCACCCCTCCACTTT
CTSSQDRTQNSPLHF
>-|TRBV6-5|-|TRBJ1-4
TGTGCCAGCAGTCCGGGCCACACTAATGAAAAACTGTTTTTT
CASSPGHTNEKLFF
>-|TRBV29-1|-|TRBJ2-2
TGCAGCGTTCTTCCGGAGAACACCGGGGAGCTGTTTTTT
CSVLPENTGELFF
>-|TRBV24-1|-|TRBJ2-2
TGTGCCACCAGTGGGCAGGGCATCGGGGAGCTGTTTTTT
CATSGQGIGELFF
>TRBD1|TRBV4-3|-|TRBJ1-1
TGCGCCAGCAGCCAACTTATCAGGGGGAAATACACTGAAGCTTTCTTT
CASSQLIRGKYTEAFF
>-|TRBV5-1|-|TRBJ1-5
TGCGCCAGCAGCTTCGACAGGAGACTCAATCAGCCCCAGCATTTT
CASSFDRRLNQPQHF
>TRBD2|TRBV28|-|TRBJ2-7
TGTGCCAGCAGTCCACTCTATGATAGACTAGCGGGGTCCGACGAGCAGTACTTC
CASSPLYDRLAGSDEQYF
>TRBD2|TRBV19|once|TRBJ2-5
TGTGCCAGTAGTTCTCGGACTAGCGGGAGGGGTTTAGAGACCCAGTACTTC
CASSSRTSGRGLETQYF
>-|TRBV6-2/TRBV6-3|-|TRBJ1-1
TGTGCCAGCAGCCCGGGAAGTCCGAACACTGAAGCTTTCTTT
CASSPGSPNTEAFF
>-|TRBV18|-|TRBJ1-4
TGTGCCAGCTCACCAGAGGTTATAACTAATGAAAAACTGTTTTTT
CASSPEVITNEKLFF
>-|TRBV7-9|-|TRBJ1-3
TGTGCCAGCAGCTTAGGCCGACAGAATTTAGCTGGAAACACCATATATTTT
CASSLGRQNLAGNTIYF
>-|TRBV5-1|-|TRBJ2-2
TGCGCCAGCAGTCGCGGGGCGGATCCCACCGGGGAGCTGTTTTTT
CASSRGADPTGELFF
>-|TRBV5-1|-|TRBJ2-7
TGCGCCAGCAGCTTGGACCAGTACGAGCAGTACTTC
CASSLDQYEQYF
>-|TRBV28|few|TRBJ1-2
TGTGCCAGCAGTTTGACAGGAAACTATGGCTACACCTTC
CASSLTGNYGYTF
>-|TRBV6-5|-|TRBJ1-5
TGTGCCAGCAGCCCACAGGGAATGGACAATCAGCCCCAGCATTTT
CASSPQGMDNQPQHF
>TRBD2|TRBV7-3|-|TRBJ2-3
TGTGCCAGCAGCTTAAGGGAGGGAGATACGCAGTATTTT
CASSLREGDTQYF
>-|TRBV7-9|-|TRBJ2-5
TGTGCCAGCACACCGGAAGAGACCCAGTACTTC
CASTPEETQYF